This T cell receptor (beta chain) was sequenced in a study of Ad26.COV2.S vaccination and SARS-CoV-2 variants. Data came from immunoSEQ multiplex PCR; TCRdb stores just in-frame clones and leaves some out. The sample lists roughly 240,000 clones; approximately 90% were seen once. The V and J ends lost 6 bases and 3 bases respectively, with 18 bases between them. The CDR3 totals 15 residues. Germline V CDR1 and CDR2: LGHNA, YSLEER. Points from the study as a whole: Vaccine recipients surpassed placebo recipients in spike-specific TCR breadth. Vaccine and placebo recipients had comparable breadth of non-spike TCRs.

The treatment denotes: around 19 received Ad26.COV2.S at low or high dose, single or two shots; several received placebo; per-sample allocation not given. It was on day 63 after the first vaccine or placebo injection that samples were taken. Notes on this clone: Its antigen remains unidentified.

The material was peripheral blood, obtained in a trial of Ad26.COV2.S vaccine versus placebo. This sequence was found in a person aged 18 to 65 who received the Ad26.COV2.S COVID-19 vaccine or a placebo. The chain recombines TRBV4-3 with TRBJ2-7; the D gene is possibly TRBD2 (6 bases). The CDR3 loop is CASSLEAGPDYEQYF. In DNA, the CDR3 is TGCGCCAGCAGTCTGGAGGCGGGACCTGACTACGAGCAGTACTTC.